This T cell receptor beta chain appears in the sequencing data of a study of blood T cells in healthy people across ages. Study-wide findings and caveats: Expanded clonotype changes were possibly confounded by unknown donor CMV status. With age, beta diversity per million T cells declined roughly linearly, significantly by about 40. Unsorted PBMCs ruled out conclusive naive versus antigen-experienced comparison.

Turning to this clonotype: Its antigen is as yet unknown.

Trimming cost V 8 bases and J 7 bases, with 20 bases left between them. The germline CDR1 and CDR2 sequences are LNHDA and SQIVND (reference sequence). The CDR3 spans 14 residues. Primers used in a second PCR of about 6 to 11 cycles were a sample-barcoded 5' primer and a J-beta primer mix. A minimum of 2.5 million CDR3-containing paired-end reads was obtained for each sample. TCRdb reprocessed the 5' RACE reads via MiXCR and lists one record per CDR3 protein. The sample holds around 750,000 distinct CDR3 sequences, roughly 50% seen once. The rearrangement uses TRBV19 and TRBJ1-2; tentative D call: TRBD1 (6 bases). Input material: blood. This clonotype was sampled from an elderly man in good health. In DNA, the CDR3 is TGTGCCAGTGAGTCAGGGGCGAGAGGTTCTGGCTACACCTTC. Translated, it gives CASESGARGSGYTF.